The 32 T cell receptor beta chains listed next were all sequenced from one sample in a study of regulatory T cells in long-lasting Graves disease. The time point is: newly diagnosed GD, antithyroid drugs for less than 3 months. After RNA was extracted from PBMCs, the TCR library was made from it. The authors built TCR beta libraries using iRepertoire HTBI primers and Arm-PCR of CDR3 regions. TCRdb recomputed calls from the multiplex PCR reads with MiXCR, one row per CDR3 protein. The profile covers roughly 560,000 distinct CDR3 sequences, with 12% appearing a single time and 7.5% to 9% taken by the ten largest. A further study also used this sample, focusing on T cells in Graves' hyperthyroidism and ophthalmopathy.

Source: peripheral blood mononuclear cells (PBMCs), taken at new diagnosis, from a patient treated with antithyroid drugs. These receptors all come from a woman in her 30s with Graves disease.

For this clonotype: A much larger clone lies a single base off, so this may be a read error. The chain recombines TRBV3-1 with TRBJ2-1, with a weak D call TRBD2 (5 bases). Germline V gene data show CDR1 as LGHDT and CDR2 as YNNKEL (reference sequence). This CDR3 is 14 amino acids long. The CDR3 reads CTSSPRGTYNEQFF. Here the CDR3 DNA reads TGTACCAGCAGCCCACGGGGAACCTACAATGAGCAGTTCTTC.

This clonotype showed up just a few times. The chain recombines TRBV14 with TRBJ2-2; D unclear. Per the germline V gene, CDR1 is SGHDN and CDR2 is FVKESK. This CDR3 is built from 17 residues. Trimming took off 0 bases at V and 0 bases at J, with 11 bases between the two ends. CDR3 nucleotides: TGTGCCAGCAGCCAAGATCCCCACAGAACGAACACCGGGGAGCTGTTTTTT. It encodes CASSQDPHRTNTGELFF.

CDR3 sequence: CASSFGGEDTEAFF. CDR3 in DNA: TGTGCCAGCAGCTTCGGAGGGGAGGACACTGAAGCTTTCTTT. This chain joins TRBV5-8 and TRBJ1-1, with TRBD1 as a possible D gene (5 bases). The CDR3 runs to 14 residues. CDR1 and CDR2 (germline): SGHTS, YDEGEE. The V end was cut by 2 bases, the J end by 3 bases, with 11 bases between.

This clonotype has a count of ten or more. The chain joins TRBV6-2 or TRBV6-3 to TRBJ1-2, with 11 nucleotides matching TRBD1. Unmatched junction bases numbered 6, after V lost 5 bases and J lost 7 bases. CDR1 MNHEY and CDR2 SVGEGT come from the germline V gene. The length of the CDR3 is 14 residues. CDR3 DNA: TGTGCCAGCAGTCGAGGACAGGGGGCGCGTGGCTACACCTTC. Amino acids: CASSRGQGARGYTF.

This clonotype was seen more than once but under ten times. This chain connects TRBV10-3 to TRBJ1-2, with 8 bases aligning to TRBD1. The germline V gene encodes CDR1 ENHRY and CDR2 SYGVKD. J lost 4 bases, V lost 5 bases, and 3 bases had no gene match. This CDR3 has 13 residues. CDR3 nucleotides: TGTGCCATCAGTTCCGGGACAGGCTATGGCTACACCTTC. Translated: CAISSGTGYGYTF.

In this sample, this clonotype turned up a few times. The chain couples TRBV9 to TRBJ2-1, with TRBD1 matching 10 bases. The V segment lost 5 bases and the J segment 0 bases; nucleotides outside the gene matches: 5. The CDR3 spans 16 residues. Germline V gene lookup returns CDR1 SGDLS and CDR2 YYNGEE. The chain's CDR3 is CASRAGTGDSYNEQFF. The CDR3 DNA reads TGTGCCAGCAGAGCCGGGACAGGGGACTCCTACAATGAGCAGTTCTTC.

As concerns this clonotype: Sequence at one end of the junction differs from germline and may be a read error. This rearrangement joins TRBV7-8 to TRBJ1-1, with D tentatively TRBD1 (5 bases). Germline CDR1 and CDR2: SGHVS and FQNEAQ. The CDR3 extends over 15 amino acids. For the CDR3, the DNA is TGTGCCCGCAGCAACCAACCTCAGGGGAACACTGAAGCTTTCTTT. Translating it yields CARSNQPQGNTEAFF.

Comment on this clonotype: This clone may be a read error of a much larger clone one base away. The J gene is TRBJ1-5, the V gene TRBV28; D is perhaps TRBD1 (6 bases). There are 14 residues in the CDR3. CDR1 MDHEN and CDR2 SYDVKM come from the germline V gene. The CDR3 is CASSLLGANQHQHF. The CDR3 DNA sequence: TGTGCCAGCAGTTTACTGGGGGCAAATCAGCACCAGCATTTT. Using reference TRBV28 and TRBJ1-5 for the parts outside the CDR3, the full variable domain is DVKVTQSSRYLVKRTGEKVFLECVQDMDHENMFWYRQDPGLGLRLIYFSYDVKMKEKGDIPEGYSVSREKKERFSLILESASTNQTSMYLCASSLLGANQHQHFGDGTRLSIL.

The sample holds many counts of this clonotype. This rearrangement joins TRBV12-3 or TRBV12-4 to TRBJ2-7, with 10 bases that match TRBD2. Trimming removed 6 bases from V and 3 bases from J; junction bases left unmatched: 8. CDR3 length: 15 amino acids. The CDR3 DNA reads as TGTGCCAGCAGGATGGGGGTAGCGGGAGGCTACGAGCAGTACTTC. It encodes CASRMGVAGGYEQYF.

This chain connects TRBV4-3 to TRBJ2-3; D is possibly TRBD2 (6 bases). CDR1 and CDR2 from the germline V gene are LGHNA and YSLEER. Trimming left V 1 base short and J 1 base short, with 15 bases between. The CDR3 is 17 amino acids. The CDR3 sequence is CASSQAPPGDRTDTQYF. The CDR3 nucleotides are TGCGCCAGCAGCCAAGCACCTCCGGGAGACCGCACAGATACGCAGTATTTT.

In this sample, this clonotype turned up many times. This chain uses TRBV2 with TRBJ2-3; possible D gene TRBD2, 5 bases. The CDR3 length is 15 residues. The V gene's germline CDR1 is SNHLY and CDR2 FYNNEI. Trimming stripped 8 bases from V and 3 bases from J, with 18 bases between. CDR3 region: CASAILGLATDTQYF. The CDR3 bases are TGTGCCAGCGCTATACTAGGGTTGGCTACAGATACGCAGTATTTT.

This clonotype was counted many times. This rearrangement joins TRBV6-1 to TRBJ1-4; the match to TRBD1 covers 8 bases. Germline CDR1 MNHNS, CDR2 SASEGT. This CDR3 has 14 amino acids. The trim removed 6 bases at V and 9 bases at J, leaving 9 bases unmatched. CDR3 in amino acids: CASRPSGTGKKLFF. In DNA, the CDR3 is TGTGCCAGCAGACCTTCCGGGACAGGAAAAAAACTGTTTTTT.

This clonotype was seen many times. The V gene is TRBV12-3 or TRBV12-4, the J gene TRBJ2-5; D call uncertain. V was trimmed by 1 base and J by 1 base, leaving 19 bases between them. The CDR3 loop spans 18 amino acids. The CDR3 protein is CASSLVLVGLVPQETQYF. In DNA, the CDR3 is TGTGCCAGCAGTTTAGTATTGGTTGGGCTAGTCCCCCAAGAGACCCAGTACTTC.

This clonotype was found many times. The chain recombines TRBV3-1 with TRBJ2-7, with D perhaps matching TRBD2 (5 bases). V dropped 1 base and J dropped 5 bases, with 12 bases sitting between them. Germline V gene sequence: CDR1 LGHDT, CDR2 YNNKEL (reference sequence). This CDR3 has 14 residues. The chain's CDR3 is CASSQGPGIHEQYF. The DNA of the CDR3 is TGTGCCAGCAGCCAAGGCCCGGGGATCCACGAGCAGTACTTC.

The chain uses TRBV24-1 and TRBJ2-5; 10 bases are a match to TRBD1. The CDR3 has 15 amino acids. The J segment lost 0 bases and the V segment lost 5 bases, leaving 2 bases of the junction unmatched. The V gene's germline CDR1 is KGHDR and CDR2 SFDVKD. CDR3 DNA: TGTGCCACCAGTGTGGGACAGGGGTACCAAGAGACCCAGTACTTC. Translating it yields CATSVGQGYQETQYF.

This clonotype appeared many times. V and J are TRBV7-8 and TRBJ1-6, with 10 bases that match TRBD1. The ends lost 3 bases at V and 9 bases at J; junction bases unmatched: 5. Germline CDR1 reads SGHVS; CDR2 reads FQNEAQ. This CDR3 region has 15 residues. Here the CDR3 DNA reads TGTGCCAGCAGCTTGGGACAGGGGACGACTTCACCCCTCCACTTT. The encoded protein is CASSLGQGTTSPLHF.

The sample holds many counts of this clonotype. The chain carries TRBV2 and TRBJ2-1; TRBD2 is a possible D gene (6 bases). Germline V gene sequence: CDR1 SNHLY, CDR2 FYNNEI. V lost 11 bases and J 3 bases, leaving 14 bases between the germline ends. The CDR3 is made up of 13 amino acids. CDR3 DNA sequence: TGTGCCGGATGGACGGGACTCTACAATGAGCAGTTCTTC. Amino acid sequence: CAGWTGLYNEQFF.

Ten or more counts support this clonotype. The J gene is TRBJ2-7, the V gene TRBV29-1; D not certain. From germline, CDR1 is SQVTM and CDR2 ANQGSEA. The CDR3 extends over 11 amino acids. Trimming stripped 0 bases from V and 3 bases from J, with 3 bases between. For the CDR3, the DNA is TGCAGCGTTGAAGATCACTACGAGCAGTACTTC. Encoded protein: CSVEDHYEQYF.

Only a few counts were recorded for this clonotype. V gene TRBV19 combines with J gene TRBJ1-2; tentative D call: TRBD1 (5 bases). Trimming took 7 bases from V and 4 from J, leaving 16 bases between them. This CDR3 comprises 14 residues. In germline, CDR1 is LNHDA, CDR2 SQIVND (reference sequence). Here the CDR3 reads CASTVPQGIYGYTF. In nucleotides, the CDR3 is TGTGCCAGTACCGTACCCCAGGGAATCTATGGCTACACCTTC.

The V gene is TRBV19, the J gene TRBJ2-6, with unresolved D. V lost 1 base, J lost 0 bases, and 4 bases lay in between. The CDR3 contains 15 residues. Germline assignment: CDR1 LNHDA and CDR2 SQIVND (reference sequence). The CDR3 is CASSIVLSGANVLTF. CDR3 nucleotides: TGTGCCAGTAGTATAGTCCTCTCTGGGGCCAACGTCCTGACTTTC.

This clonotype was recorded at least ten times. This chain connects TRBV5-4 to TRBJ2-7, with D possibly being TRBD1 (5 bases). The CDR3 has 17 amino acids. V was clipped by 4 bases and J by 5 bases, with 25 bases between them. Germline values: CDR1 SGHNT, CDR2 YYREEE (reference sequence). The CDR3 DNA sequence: TGTGCCAGCAGCAAAGATGGCTCAGGGTTTCGTTCCCACGAGCAGTACTTC. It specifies CASSKDGSGFRSHEQYF. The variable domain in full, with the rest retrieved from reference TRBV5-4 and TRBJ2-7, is ETGVTQSPTHLIKTRGQQVTLRCSSQSGHNTVSWYQQALGQGPQFIFQYYREEENGRGNFPPRFSGLQFPNYSSELNVNALELDDSALYLCASSKDGSGFRSHEQYFGPGTRLTVT.

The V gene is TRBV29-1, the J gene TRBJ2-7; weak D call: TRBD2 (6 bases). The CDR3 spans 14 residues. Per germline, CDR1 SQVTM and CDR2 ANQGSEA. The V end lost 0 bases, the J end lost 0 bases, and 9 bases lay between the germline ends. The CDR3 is CSVEDLEGSYEQYF. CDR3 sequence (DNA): TGCAGCGTTGAAGATCTGGAGGGCTCCTACGAGCAGTACTTC.

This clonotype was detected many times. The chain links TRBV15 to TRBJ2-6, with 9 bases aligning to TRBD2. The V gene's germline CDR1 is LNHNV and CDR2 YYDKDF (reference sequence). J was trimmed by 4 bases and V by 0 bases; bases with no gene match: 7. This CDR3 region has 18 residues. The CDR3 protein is CATSRDSGGRAGANVLTF. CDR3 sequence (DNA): TGTGCCACCAGCAGAGATTCCGGCGGGAGGGCCGGGGCCAACGTCCTGACTTTC.

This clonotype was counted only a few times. This CDR3 is CASSARQGSYGYTF. DNA of the CDR3: TGTGCCAGCAGCGCCAGACAGGGTTCCTATGGCTACACCTTC. The V gene is TRBV7-6, the J gene TRBJ1-2; 7 bases agree with TRBD1. The CDR3 consists of 14 residues. V was pared by 5 bases and J by 4 bases, with 7 bases of the junction left unmatched. Looked up from germline, CDR1 is SGHVS and CDR2 is FNYEAQ. The full variable domain, in which reference TRBV7-6 and TRBJ1-2 provide the parts outside the CDR3, is GAGVSQSPRYKVTKRGQDVALRCDPISGHVSLYWYRQALGQGPEFLTYFNYEAQQDKSGLPNDRFSAERPEGSISTLTIQRTEQRDSAMYRCASSARQGSYGYTFGSGTRLTVV.

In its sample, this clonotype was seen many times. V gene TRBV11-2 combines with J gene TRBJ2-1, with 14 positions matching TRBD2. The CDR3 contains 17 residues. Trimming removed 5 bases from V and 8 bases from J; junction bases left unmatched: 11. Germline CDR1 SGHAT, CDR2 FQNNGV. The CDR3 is CASSVNLGLAGVDEQFF. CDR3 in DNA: TGTGCCAGCAGCGTAAACCTGGGACTAGCGGGAGTGGATGAGCAGTTCTTC.

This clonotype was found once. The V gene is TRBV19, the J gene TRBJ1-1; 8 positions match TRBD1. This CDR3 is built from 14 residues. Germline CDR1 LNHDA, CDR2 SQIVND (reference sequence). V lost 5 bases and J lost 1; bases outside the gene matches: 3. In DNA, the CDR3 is TGTGCCAGTAGTGTGGGACAGGCGAACACTGAAGCTTTCTTT. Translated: CASSVGQANTEAFF.

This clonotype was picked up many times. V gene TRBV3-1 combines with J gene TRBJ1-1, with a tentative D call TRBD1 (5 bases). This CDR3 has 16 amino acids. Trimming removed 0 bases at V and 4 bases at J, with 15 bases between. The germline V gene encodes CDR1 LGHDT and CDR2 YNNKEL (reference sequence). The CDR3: CASSQDKMAGITEAFF. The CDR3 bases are TGTGCCAGCAGCCAAGATAAGATGGCAGGGATCACTGAAGCTTTCTTT.

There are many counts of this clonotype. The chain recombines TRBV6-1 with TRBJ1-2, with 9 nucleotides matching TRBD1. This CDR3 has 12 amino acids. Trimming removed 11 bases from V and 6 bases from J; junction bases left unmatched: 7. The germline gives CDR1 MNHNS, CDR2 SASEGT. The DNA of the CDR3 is TGTGCCTCCCGGGACAGGGTAGATGGCTACACCTTC. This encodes CASRDRVDGYTF.

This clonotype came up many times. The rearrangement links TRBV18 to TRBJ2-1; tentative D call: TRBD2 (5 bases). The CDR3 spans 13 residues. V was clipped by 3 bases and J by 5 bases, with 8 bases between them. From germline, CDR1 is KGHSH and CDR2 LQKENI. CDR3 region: CASSPREDNEQFF. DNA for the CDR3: TGTGCCAGCTCACCCCGGGAAGACAATGAGCAGTTCTTC.

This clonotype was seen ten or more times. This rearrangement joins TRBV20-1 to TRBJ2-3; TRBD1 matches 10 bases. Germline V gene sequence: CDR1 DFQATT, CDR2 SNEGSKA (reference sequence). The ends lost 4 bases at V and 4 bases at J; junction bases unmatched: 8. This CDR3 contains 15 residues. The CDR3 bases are TGCAGTGCTACCCTAAGACAGGGGGCTTCAGATACGCAGTATTTT. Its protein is CSATLRQGASDTQYF.

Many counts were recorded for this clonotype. The CDR3: CASSPGGEKLFF. The DNA of the CDR3 is TGTGCCAGCAGCCCGGGAGGGGAAAAACTGTTTTTT. The chain recombines TRBV3-1 with TRBJ1-4; no reliable D call. CDR1 is LGHDT, CDR2 YNNKEL, per germline (reference sequence). Trimming took off 4 bases at V and 8 bases at J, with 8 bases between the two ends. The CDR3 is made up of 12 amino acids.

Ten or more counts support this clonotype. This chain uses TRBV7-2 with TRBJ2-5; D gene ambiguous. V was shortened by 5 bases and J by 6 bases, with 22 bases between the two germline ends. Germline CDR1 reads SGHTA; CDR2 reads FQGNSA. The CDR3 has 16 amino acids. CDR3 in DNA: TGTGCCAGCAGCCCTACCGTGGTTACCGCCCGCCAGACCCAGTACTTC. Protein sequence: CASSPTVVTARQTQYF.